This TCR beta chain was observed in a study of radiation and T cells in renal cell carcinoma. General study results and limits: In blood, top tumor clones expanded by 2 weeks, shrinking by 4.

Germline CDR1 and CDR2: SNHLY and FYNNEI. This CDR3 region has 15 residues. V dropped 8 bases and J dropped 10; count of bases not matched to a gene: 16. The data were produced by immunoSEQ multiplex PCR, yet TCRdb's version contains in-frame clones alone and is incomplete. Of around 170,000 clones listed, about 87% are singletons. Time point given: blood 4 weeks post-SBRT, at nephrectomy. The treatment was: 15 Gy SBRT to primary tumor, nephrectomy 4 weeks later. Nephrectomy followed 15 Gy stereotactic body radiation by 4 weeks. Blood was sampled at baseline, 2 weeks and 4 weeks after SBRT. The tumor was a clear cell renal cell carcinoma. With regard to this clone: No antigen is known for it.

The TCR sequence derives from a woman aged 50 to 60 with renal cell carcinoma. The V call is TRBV2, the J call TRBJ2-1, with 8 bases identical to TRBD2. The sequencing used blood, collected from a patient whose treatment included radiotherapy and nephrectomy. The CDR3 protein is CASSRRGSGGNEQFF. The CDR3 DNA reads as TGTGCCAGCTCCCGAAGGGGCAGCGGGGGCAACGAGCAGTTCTTC.